These 8 T cell receptor beta chains were all obtained from the same sample, sequenced in a study of T cell responses to AZD1222 COVID-19 vaccine. The method was immunoSEQ multiplex PCR; TCRdb's version includes in-frame clones alone and lacks a portion of them. The sample contains some 250,000 clones, about 94% of which appear only once. Source: peripheral blood, taken 28 days after the second AZD1222 dose. The origin of the receptors is an adult who received the AZD1222 COVID-19 vaccine.

V is TRBV7-6 and J is TRBJ1-3; D is unresolved. V was shortened by 1 base and J by 1 base, with 11 bases between the two germline ends. The CDR3 length is 16 residues. Germline V gene data show CDR1 as SGHVS and CDR2 as FNYEAQ. Here the CDR3 reads CASSLERHGSGNTIYF. As DNA, the CDR3 is TGTGCCAGCAGCTTAGAAAGACACGGATCTGGAAACACCATATATTTT.

The chain links TRBV28 to TRBJ1-1; no reliable D call. CDR3 size: 17 residues. The V end was cut by 2 bases, the J end by 0 bases, with 16 bases between. Germline CDR1 MDHEN, CDR2 SYDVKM. The CDR3 DNA is TGTGCCAGCAGTTTAGGCGGCGCGCCTTCAATGAACACTGAAGCTTTCTTT. The encoded protein is CASSLGGAPSMNTEAFF.

The CDR3 loop is CASSPRTGVGQPQHF. In DNA, the CDR3 is TGTGCCAGCAGCCCCCGGACAGGGGTCGGTCAGCCCCAGCATTTT. This chain joins TRBV7-2 and TRBJ1-5; the match to TRBD1 covers 9 bases. V was clipped by 5 bases and J by 6 bases; unmatched bases: 8. CDR1 SGHTA and CDR2 FQGNSA come from the germline V gene. The CDR3 totals 15 residues.

V gene TRBV28 combines with J gene TRBJ1-3; unclear D gene. The V end was cut by 3 bases, the J end by 3 bases, with 12 bases between. Germline CDR1 is MDHEN and CDR2 is SYDVKM. CDR3 size: 15 residues. The CDR3 DNA follows: TGTGCCAGCAGTTTTAACGGGGAAAATGGAAACACCATATATTTT. Protein product: CASSFNGENGNTIYF.

This clone was detected only once. CDR3 amino acids: CASSSGASGNQPQHF. The CDR3 DNA reads as TGTGCCAGCAGTTCGGGGGCATCTGGCAATCAGCCCCAGCATTTT. The chain uses TRBV27 and TRBJ1-5; D possibly corresponds to TRBD1 (6 bases). With 4 bases removed from V and 2 bases from J, the gap between germline ends came to 12 bases. CDR1 and CDR2 (germline): MNHEY, SMNVEV (reference sequence). This CDR3 is built from 15 residues.

On this clone itself: Germline and junction disagree at one end, which may indicate a read error. This rearrangement joins TRBV28 to TRBJ2-3; no firm D call. This CDR3 is 14 amino acids long. Germline-derived CDR1 and CDR2 are MDHEN and SYDVKM. The CDR3 DNA sequence: TGTGCCAGCACCCCGGGCCCCTCGACCGATAGGCAGTATTTT. Its protein is CASTPGPSTDRQYF.

The gene calls are TRBV27 and TRBJ1-5; D is perhaps TRBD1 (5 bases). This CDR3 spans 16 amino acids. Germline V lookup: CDR1 MNHEY, CDR2 SMNVEV (reference sequence). The ends were cut back, 6 bases at V and 6 bases at J, with 21 bases in the middle. The CDR3 nucleotides read TGTGCCAGCAGCCTTATTTACAGAGGGGCGGGTCAGCCCCAGCATTTT. Translation gives CASSLIYRGAGQPQHF.

This clone showed up just once. This sequence joins TRBV5-1 and TRBJ1-1, with D possibly being TRBD1 (5 bases). This CDR3 comprises 13 residues. From germline, CDR1 is SGHRS and CDR2 YFSETQ. V was trimmed by 8 bases and J by 1 base, leaving 12 bases between them. CDR3 amino acids: CASSPGTNTEAFF. The CDR3 DNA is TGCGCCAGTAGCCCGGGGACGAACACTGAAGCTTTCTTT.